The source of this TCR beta chain is a study of cytotoxic CD8 clonotypes in ibrutinib-treated CLL. Measured with immunoSEQ multiplex PCR; TCRdb has only the in-frame clones, and not every one. This table holds some 98,000 clones, around 73% found once. Germline V gene lookup returns CDR1 SGDLS and CDR2 YYNGEE. Trimming took off 3 bases at V and 10 bases at J, with 20 bases between the two ends. The CDR3 contains 15 residues. The origin of this receptor is a human donor with chronic lymphocytic leukemia. The sequences come from PBMCs, collected after 12 months of ibrutinib treatment. V is TRBV9 and J is TRBJ2-1; possible D gene TRBD1, 6 bases. The CDR3 is CASSARGTGRGEQFF. In nucleotides, the CDR3 is TGTGCCAGCAGCGCCCGGGGTACAGGGAGAGGGGAGCAGTTCTTC. Complete variable domain (other parts from reference TRBV9 and TRBJ2-1): DSGVTQTPKHLITATGQRVTLRCSPRSGDLSVYWYQQSLDQGLQFLIQYYNGEERAKGNILERFSAQQFPDLHSELNLSSLELGDSALYFCASSARGTGRGEQFFGPGTRLTVL.